This is a list of T cell receptor beta chains from one sample in a study of cytomegalovirus exposure and HLA in healthy donors. Sequencing used immunoSEQ multiplex PCR; TCRdb keeps in-frame clones, though not all of them. The table includes approximately 150,000 clones, about 72% detected once. Sequencing input: PBMCs. Every receptor here comes from a man between 60 and 75 years old in good health and CMV-seronegative. The CDR3 runs from the conserved cysteine through the conserved F or W. D genes are given only for firm matches. Rows give clone size only sometimes, using once, few, many, or a class for an expanded clone.

abundance,j_gene,d_gene,v_gene,CDR3aa,CDR3nt
-,TRBJ2-3,-,TRBV7-2,CASSPRSITTDTQYF,TGTGCCAGCAGCCCCAGGTCAATTACCACAGATACGCAGTATTTT
once,TRBJ1-1,TRBD1,TRBV27,CASSPETGQGATEAFF,TGTGCCAGCAGTCCAGAGACCGGACAGGGGGCGACTGAAGCTTTCTTT
-,TRBJ1-2,TRBD1,TRBV29-1,CSVKGQGVGYTF,TGCAGCGTTAAGGGACAGGGTGTTGGCTACACCTTC
-,TRBJ2-5,-,TRBV9,CASSGNAGFGETQYF,TGTGCCAGCAGCGGAAACGCAGGGTTCGGAGAGACCCAGTACTTC
-,TRBJ1-5,TRBD1,TRBV19,CASSTGQVHSNQPQHF,TGTGCCAGTAGTACAGGACAGGTTCATAGCAATCAGCCCCAGCATTTT
-,TRBJ1-6,TRBD1,TRBV19,CASKRQGRDIGSPLHF,TGTGCCAGTAAAAGACAGGGAAGGGATATTGGTTCACCCCTCCACTTT
once,TRBJ1-1,-,TRBV28,CASSQVRRMNTEAFF,TGTGCCAGCAGCCAGGTGAGAAGAATGAACACTGAAGCTTTCTTT
-,TRBJ1-1,-,TRBV6-1,CATLRGGLTNTEAFF,TGTGCCACCTTGAGGGGGGGCCTCACGAACACTGAAGCTTTCTTT
-,TRBJ1-5,TRBD1,TRBV15,CATSREPGGSGNQPQHF,TGTGCCACCAGCAGGGAACCAGGGGGCAGTGGCAATCAGCCCCAGCATTTT
-,TRBJ2-1,-,TRBV29-1,CSVGGPGQNYNEQFF,TGCAGCGTGGGGGGACCGGGACAGAATTACAATGAGCAGTTCTTC
-,TRBJ1-5,-,TRBV7-2,CASSRGSNQPQHF,TGTGCCAGCAGCCGGGGTAGCAATCAGCCCCAGCATTTT
few,TRBJ2-5,TRBD1,TRBV7-9,CASSFEDAGGFQETQYF,TGTGCCAGCAGCTTCGAGGACGCAGGGGGTTTCCAAGAGACCCAGTACTTC
-,TRBJ2-2,-,TRBV14,CASSQELAPAGELFF,TGTGCCAGCAGCCAAGAACTAGCCCCTGCCGGGGAGCTGTTTTTT
-,TRBJ2-2,-,TRBV6-4,CASSLRGPSNTGELFF,TGTGCCAGCAGTCTCAGGGGCCCTTCGAACACCGGGGAGCTGTTTTTT
few,TRBJ1-5,-,TRBV21-1,CASSSFAGQQAHDGNQPQHF,TGTGCCAGCAGCTCCTTCGCGGGACAGCAAGCACACGACGGCAATCAGCCCCAGCATTTT
-,TRBJ2-7,-,TRBV11-2,CASSSEPTVSSYEQYF,TGTGCCAGCAGCTCCGAGCCGACAGTTAGCTCCTACGAGCAGTACTTC
few,TRBJ1-1,TRBD1,TRBV5-1,CASSLQAGTGGNEAFF,TGCGCCAGCAGCCTTCAAGCCGGGACAGGGGGCAATGAAGCTTTCTTT
-,TRBJ1-5,-,TRBV30,CALFSVGRGDQPQHF,TGTGCCTTATTCTCGGTGGGGAGAGGTGATCAGCCCCAGCATTTT
-,TRBJ1-1,-,TRBV29-1,CSAPGQRNTEAFF,TGCAGCGCCCCGGGACAACGGAACACTGAAGCTTTCTTT
-,TRBJ1-1,TRBD1,TRBV19,CATSDRATEAFF,TGTGCCACCTCAGACAGGGCCACTGAAGCTTTCTTT
-,TRBJ2-3,-,TRBV11-2,CASSLVGPGADTQYF,TGTGCCAGCAGCTTAGTTGGACCAGGGGCAGATACGCAGTATTTT
-,TRBJ2-1,-,TRBV6-4,CASSAEDFSSNEQFF,TGTGCCAGCAGTGCGGAGGACTTCTCCTCCAATGAGCAGTTCTTC
-,TRBJ1-1,TRBD1,TRBV7-9,CASSLGQGALGTEAFF,TGTGCCAGCAGCTTAGGACAGGGGGCTTTGGGCACTGAAGCTTTCTTT
-,TRBJ2-3,-,TRBV19,CASSILGTDTQYF,TGTGCCAGTAGTATACTAGGCACAGATACGCAGTATTTT
-,TRBJ2-1,TRBD1,TRBV19,CASRPFGTGYVNEQFF,TGTGCCAGTAGACCATTCGGGACAGGGTATGTAAATGAGCAGTTCTTC
-,TRBJ2-1,-,TRBV2,CASTPPSSYNEQFF,TGTGCCAGCACCCCCCCGAGCTCCTACAATGAGCAGTTCTTC
once,TRBJ1-1,-,TRBV30,CAWRVRADTEAFF,TGTGCCTGGAGGGTCAGGGCGGACACTGAAGCTTTCTTT
-,TRBJ1-1,TRBD1,TRBV5-4,CASSPEGATVGTEAFF,TGTGCCAGCAGCCCGGAGGGGGCTACGGTGGGGACTGAAGCTTTCTTT
-,TRBJ1-5,TRBD1,TRBV6-6,CASRPPGQRIQPQHF,TGTGCCAGCAGACCCCCGGGACAGAGGATACAGCCCCAGCATTTT
-,TRBJ1-1,-,TRBV6-1,CASSNRNMNTEAFF,TGTGCCAGCAGTAACAGGAACATGAACACTGAAGCTTTCTTT
-,TRBJ2-1,TRBD2,TRBV5-4,CASSLGGRSSYNEQFF,TGTGCCAGCAGCTTGGGCGGGAGAAGCTCCTACAATGAGCAGTTCTTC
-,TRBJ2-5,TRBD2,TRBV7-8,CASSLATSGRGETQYF,TGTGCCAGCAGCTTAGCTACTAGCGGGAGAGGAGAGACCCAGTACTTC
once,TRBJ2-5,-,TRBV7-8,CASSFAVAGETQYF,TGTGCCAGCAGCTTTGCTGTCGCCGGAGAGACCCAGTACTTC
-,TRBJ1-5,-,TRBV9,CASSIDNSNQPQHF,TGTGCCAGCAGTATCGACAATAGCAATCAGCCCCAGCATTTT
-,TRBJ2-5,-,TRBV11-1,CASSANAQEKTQYF,TGTGCCAGCAGCGCAAACGCACAGGAAAAGACCCAGTACTTC
-,TRBJ1-1,TRBD1,TRBV18,CASSPVGTGDTEAFF,TGTGCCAGCTCACCGGTAGGGACAGGGGACACTGAAGCTTTCTTT
few,TRBJ1-1,-,TRBV29-1,CSVEVAVTEAFF,TGCAGCGTTGAAGTGGCGGTTACTGAAGCTTTCTTT
-,TRBJ2-3,TRBD2,TRBV7-2,CASRQGGSADTQYF,TGTGCCAGCAGGCAGGGAGGGAGCGCAGATACGCAGTATTTT
-,TRBJ1-4,-,TRBV27,CASSLRRTNEKLFF,TGTGCCAGCAGTCTTCGACGGACAAATGAAAAACTGTTTTTT
-,TRBJ1-5,TRBD1,TRBV28,CASSSTGAYSNQPQHF,TGTGCCAGCAGTTCAACAGGGGCCTATAGCAATCAGCCCCAGCATTTT
-,TRBJ1-1,-,TRBV28,CASSLEGWGQVDTEAFF,TGTGCCAGCAGTTTAGAGGGTTGGGGGCAGGTCGACACTGAAGCTTTCTTT
-,TRBJ2-7,TRBD1,TRBV6-1,CASRDRGAYEQYF,TGTGCCAGCCGGGACAGGGGGGCCTACGAGCAGTACTTC
-,TRBJ2-1,-,TRBV6-1,CASSEAPGNEQFF,TGTGCCAGCAGTGAAGCGCCGGGTAATGAGCAGTTCTTC
-,TRBJ2-7,-,TRBV27,CASGITGRVYEQYF,TGTGCCAGCGGTATAACAGGGCGGGTCTACGAGCAGTACTTC
-,TRBJ2-2,TRBD1,TRBV6-5,CASRSPTGWAGELFF,TGTGCCAGCAGGTCACCGACAGGGTGGGCCGGGGAGCTGTTTTTT
once,TRBJ1-1,-,TRBV19,CASSFQWNTEAFF,TGTGCCAGTAGTTTTCAATGGAACACTGAAGCTTTCTTT
-,TRBJ1-1,-,TRBV11-2,CASSLTHRVVYTEAFF,TGTGCCAGCAGCTTAACTCACAGGGTCGTCTACACTGAAGCTTTCTTT
-,TRBJ2-2,-,TRBV28,CASSPLPGNTGELFF,TGTGCCAGCAGTCCACTACCTGGGAACACCGGGGAGCTGTTTTTT
-,TRBJ2-5,TRBD1,TRBV11-2,CASSLASQQGAGETQYF,TGTGCCAGCAGCTTAGCCTCTCAACAGGGGGCGGGGGAGACCCAGTACTTC
-,TRBJ2-6,-,TRBV2,CASSLSGAVTVQGSGANVLTF,TGTGCCAGCAGCCTTTCGGGAGCCGTTACCGTCCAGGGCTCTGGGGCCAACGTCCTGACTTTC
-,TRBJ1-5,-,TRBV18,CASSPLGPGDSNQPQHF,TGTGCCAGCTCACCACTGGGTCCGGGAGATAGCAATCAGCCCCAGCATTTT
once,TRBJ2-5,TRBD1,TRBV5-4,CASSLINRGETQYF,TGTGCCAGCAGCTTGATAAACAGGGGTGAGACCCAGTACTTC
-,TRBJ2-7,TRBD2,TRBV10-3,CAISDVGTSGSEGSYEQYF,TGTGCCATCAGTGACGTCGGGACTAGCGGGAGTGAAGGCTCCTACGAGCAGTACTTC
once,TRBJ2-3,TRBD2,TRBV5-1,CASSLALAGDTQYF,TGCGCCAGCAGCTTGGCCCTAGCGGGAGATACGCAGTATTTT
-,TRBJ2-5,TRBD1,TRBV5-4,CASSSDTGERETQYF,TGTGCCAGCAGCTCAGACACAGGGGAAAGGGAGACCCAGTACTTC
-,TRBJ2-7,-,TRBV11-2,CASSLDRDISYEQYF,TGTGCCAGCAGCTTAGACAGGGACATATCCTACGAGCAGTACTTC
few,TRBJ2-1,TRBD1,TRBV19,CASSMTGGGNNEQFF,TGTGCCAGTAGTATGACAGGGGGGGGTAACAATGAGCAGTTCTTC